One and the same sample provided the 20 T cell receptor beta chains below, sequenced in a study of blood T cell repertoires in COVID-19. Libraries were prepared by immunoSEQ multiplex PCR; TCRdb keeps only in-frame clonotypes and omits some of them. The repertoire consists of about 380,000 clones, with roughly four fifths occurring once and the leading ten covering approximately 1%. The sample was peripheral blood. The receptors here all came from a human donor with acute or convalescent COVID-19. The donor label of this sample is uncertain.

The chain links TRBV5-5 to TRBJ2-7; possibly TRBD2 for D (5 bases). This CDR3 region has 15 residues. The V end lost 0 bases, the J end lost 2 bases, and 12 bases lay between the germline ends. Germline V CDR1 and CDR2: SGHKS, YYEKEE (reference sequence). The CDR3 DNA sequence: TGTGCCAGCAGCTTGGGGCCCGGGAACACCTACGAGCAGTACTTC. As protein: CASSLGPGNTYEQYF.

The DNA for the CDR3 is TGTGCCAGCTCACCCTCGATCACAGGTTCGAACACTGAAGCTTTCTTT. Its protein is CASSPSITGSNTEAFF. The chain has TRBV18 and TRBJ1-1; possibly TRBD1 for D (5 bases). Germline CDR1 reads KGHSH; CDR2 reads LQKENI. The CDR3 runs to 16 residues. Trimming removed 3 bases at V and 1 base at J, with 15 bases between.

The chain joins TRBV29-1 to TRBJ1-4, with D possibly being TRBD1 (6 bases). This CDR3 comprises 13 residues. V was trimmed by 7 bases and J by 4 bases, leaving 13 bases between them. CDR1 SQVTM and CDR2 ANQGSEA come from the germline V gene. CDR3 amino acids: CSARQAYNEKLFF. CDR3 nucleotide sequence: TGCAGCGCCCGACAGGCATATAATGAAAAACTGTTTTTT.

This chain links TRBV6-1 with TRBJ1-5; maybe TRBD1 (5 bases). V was shortened by 3 bases and J by 6 bases, with 15 bases between the two germline ends. The length of the CDR3 is 15 residues. CDR1 and CDR2 (germline): MNHNS, SASEGT. The CDR3 nucleotides are TGTGCCAGCAGTGAGGACGTAAATAGGGGTCAGCCCCAGCATTTT. It yields the protein CASSEDVNRGQPQHF.

This chain links TRBV11-2 with TRBJ2-5, with TRBD2 as a possible D gene (6 bases). Germline loops: CDR1 SGHAT, CDR2 FQNNGV. This CDR3 has 15 residues. The V and J ends lost 2 bases and 4 bases respectively, with 14 bases between them. CDR3 sequence (DNA): TGTGCCAGCAGCTTATTGACGGGGCGGGGAGAGACCCAGTACTTC. As protein: CASSLLTGRGETQYF.

The chain carries TRBV5-4 and TRBJ2-1, with 11 bases lining up with TRBD2. Germline CDR1 is SGHNT and CDR2 is YYREEE (reference sequence). V gave up 5 bases and J gave up 6 bases; unmatched junction bases: 7. This CDR3 spans 15 amino acids. The CDR3 DNA reads as TGTGCCAGCAGGACCCTAGCGGGAGGCTTCAATGAGCAGTTCTTC. It encodes CASRTLAGGFNEQFF.

This chain joins TRBV30 and TRBJ1-1; 9 nucleotides line up with TRBD1. CDR1 is GTSNPN, CDR2 SVGIG, per germline (reference sequence). The CDR3 is made up of 14 amino acids. V was pared by 1 base and J by 6 bases, with 6 bases of the junction left unmatched. The DNA for the CDR3 is TGTGCCTGGAGTGCCTGGGACAGGGAAGCTGAAGCTTTCTTT. It codes for CAWSAWDREAEAFF.

This clone was picked up one time. V and J are TRBV5-4 and TRBJ2-1; D possibly corresponds to TRBD1 (6 bases). The CDR3 is made up of 13 amino acids. CDR1 is SGHNT and CDR2 is YYREEE in the germline V gene (reference sequence). V shed 4 bases and J shed 6 bases, with 11 bases lying between them. The CDR3 region has the DNA TGTGCCAGCAGCATAAACAGGGCCAATGAGCAGTTCTTC. This sequence encodes CASSINRANEQFF. The full variable domain, its missing parts supplied by reference TRBV5-4 and TRBJ2-1, is ETGVTQSPTHLIKTRGQQVTLRCSSQSGHNTVSWYQQALGQGPQFIFQYYREEENGRGNFPPRFSGLQFPNYSSELNVNALELDDSALYLCASSINRANEQFFGPGTRLTVL.

This clone showed up just once. The chain has TRBV30 and TRBJ1-2, with 9 bases lining up with TRBD1. The CDR3 runs 14 residues. The junction had 5 bases not matched to a gene; V was cut back by 1 base and J by 5 bases. Germline values: CDR1 GTSNPN, CDR2 SVGIG (reference sequence). This CDR3 reads CAWSGDRGFYGYTF. The CDR3 DNA reads as TGTGCCTGGAGTGGAGACAGGGGGTTTTATGGCTACACCTTC.

The CDR3 loop is CASSAKGTGGNYGYTF. CDR3 bases: TGTGCCAGTAGTGCAAAGGGGACAGGGGGGAACTATGGCTACACCTTC. The chain recombines TRBV19 with TRBJ1-2; 11 nucleotides align to TRBD1. Germline CDR1 reads LNHDA; CDR2 reads SQIVND (reference sequence). CDR3 length: 16 residues. Trimming removed 5 bases from V and 2 bases from J; junction bases left unmatched: 7.

V gene TRBV6-1 combines with J gene TRBJ2-5; a possible D gene is TRBD1 (5 bases). This CDR3 spans 18 amino acids. The germline CDR1 and CDR2 sequences are MNHNS and SASEGT. Between the trimmed V and J ends, which lost 4 bases and 0 bases, there was a span of 21 bases. CDR3 nucleotides: TGTGCCAGCAGTGGACAAGGGGCCGGTTTTTCGTACCAAGAGACCCAGTACTTC. Translated: CASSGQGAGFSYQETQYF.

This sequence joins TRBV6-5 and TRBJ1-4; perhaps TRBD1 as D (5 bases). The V and J ends lost 6 bases and 8 bases respectively, with 16 bases between them. The CDR3 runs to 14 residues. Germline V gives CDR1 MNHEY, CDR2 SVGAGI. This chain's CDR3 is CASSPWLGREKLFF. CDR3 DNA sequence: TGTGCCAGCAGCCCGTGGCTGGGGCGAGAAAAACTGTTTTTT.

The chain is built from TRBV5-1 and TRBJ2-5; D possibly corresponds to TRBD1 (6 bases). The CDR3 has 14 residues. V was clipped by 3 bases and J by 3 bases, with 12 bases between them. Germline-derived CDR1 and CDR2 are SGHRS and YFSETQ. The CDR3 sequence is CASSWGPGEETQYF. CDR3 DNA sequence: TGCGCCAGCAGCTGGGGGCCAGGGGAAGAGACCCAGTACTTC. The full variable domain, in which reference TRBV5-1 and TRBJ2-5 provide the parts outside the CDR3, is KAGVTQTPRYLIKTRGQQVTLSCSPISGHRSVSWYQQTPGQGLQFLFEYFSETQRNKGNFPGRFSGRQFSNSRSEMNVSTLELGDSALYLCASSWGPGEETQYFGPGTRLLVL.

The chain has TRBV5-1 and TRBJ1-4; D remains ambiguous. The germline gives CDR1 SGHRS, CDR2 YFSETQ. With 3 bases removed from V and 7 bases from J, the gap between germline ends came to 19 bases. The CDR3 totals 16 residues. CDR3 protein: CASSYTGGGFSEKLFF. The DNA of the CDR3 is TGCGCCAGCAGCTATACGGGAGGCGGGTTCAGTGAAAAACTGTTTTTT.

The CDR3 region is CSVEDRVTYEQYF. CDR3 DNA: TGCAGCGTTGAGGACAGAGTCACCTACGAGCAGTACTTC. V gene TRBV29-1 combines with J gene TRBJ2-7, with D tentatively TRBD1 (6 bases). CDR1 and CDR2 from the germline V gene are SQVTM and ANQGSEA. The CDR3 has 13 amino acids. The V gene lost 3 bases and the J gene lost 2 bases, with 11 bases spanning the gap.

J is TRBJ1-2 and V is TRBV24-1; D may be TRBD1 (5 bases). Trimming took off 5 bases at V and 2 bases at J, with 8 bases between the two ends. Germline V gives CDR1 KGHDR, CDR2 SFDVKD. The CDR3 runs to 13 residues. The chain's CDR3 is CATSAGINYGYTF. The CDR3 DNA follows: TGTGCCACCAGTGCAGGGATCAACTATGGCTACACCTTC.

The J gene is TRBJ2-7, the V gene TRBV30, with 9 bases matching TRBD1. The CDR3 is 13 residues long. Per germline, CDR1 GTSNPN and CDR2 SVGIG (reference sequence). V lost 6 bases and J lost 7; bases outside the gene matches: 10. The CDR3 sequence is CACSHRGQAEQYF. CDR3 coding DNA: TGTGCCTGCAGCCACAGGGGGCAGGCGGAGCAGTACTTC. Full variable domain (outside the CDR3, taken from reference TRBV30 and TRBJ2-7): SQTIHQWPATLVQPVGSPLSLECTVEGTSNPNLYWYRQAAGRGLQLLFYSVGIGQISSEVPQNLSASRPQDRQFILSSKKLLLSDSGFYLCACSHRGQAEQYFGPGTRLTVT.

CDR3 sequence: CASSKETYREQYF. The CDR3 nucleotides read TGTGCCAGCAGCAAAGAGACTTATAGAGAGCAGTACTTC. The rearrangement links TRBV21-1 to TRBJ2-7; the D segment call TRBD2 is taken from the table without a DNA check. TRBV21-1 represents a pseudogene. The CDR3 has 13 amino acids.

The rearrangement uses TRBV12-3 or TRBV12-4 and TRBJ2-1; D possibly corresponds to TRBD2 (5 bases). The CDR3 totals 13 residues. Deletions cut 4 bases from V and 5 bases from J, with 9 bases between. CDR3 sequence reads: CASSSDGNNEQFF. CDR3 sequence (DNA): TGTGCCAGCAGTTCGGACGGGAACAATGAGCAGTTCTTC.

The V and J genes are TRBV5-5 and TRBJ2-1, with 7 nucleotides matching TRBD1. CDR3 length equals 15 residues. Germline lookup yields CDR1 SGHKS and CDR2 YYEKEE (reference sequence). The V segment lost 5 bases and the J segment 3 bases; nucleotides outside the gene matches: 8. The CDR3 DNA reads TGTGCCAGCAGTTTCACCGGGACAGTCTACAATGAGCAGTTCTTC. It codes for CASSFTGTVYNEQFF.